This T cell receptor (beta chain) was found in a study of shared clonotypes between healthy human individuals. The CDR3 extends over 16 amino acids. Trimming left V 7 bases short and J 1 base short, with 16 bases between. The germline gives CDR1 SEHNR, CDR2 FQNEAQ (reference sequence). Profiled with immunoSEQ multiplex PCR; TCRdb holds only in-frame clones, not every one. This sample carries 2 million to 3 million clones, just over 90% of them seen once, and the ten largest clones take roughly 0.13%. Of note for this clone: Its antigen is unknown.

Overall study findings and caveats: Rarefaction demonstrated incomplete sorted-subset sequencing despite large depth. Generation probability values for non-shared clonotypes were lower than those for clonotypes shared by all four donors. Clonotype sharing among donors likely depends on sequencing depth.

Partitioning of CD4+ cells yielded a CD45RA+ naive subset and a CD45RA-negative memory subset. V usage is TRBV7-9 and J usage is TRBJ2-2; no reliable D call. The source is a young man in good health. What was sequenced was naive CD4+ T cells sorted from blood. Subset given: CD45RA+ positively selected. In nucleotides, the CDR3 is TGTGCCAGCATTCGGTATTCGGCAGAGAACACCGGGGAGCTGTTTTTT. As protein: CASIRYSAENTGELFF.